A selection of T cell receptor beta chains follows, all from one sample in a study of T cells in Graves' hyperthyroidism and ophthalmopathy. In TCRdb, the multiplex PCR reads were re-called with MiXCR into one record per CDR3 protein. The sample has roughly 280,000 distinct CDR3 sequences; 20% to 25% are singletons. Sequencing was done on a sample of blood. Receptors were obtained from a man aged 30 to 39 with Graves' ophthalmopathy. Each CDR3 is given with its conserved first and last residue. Fields, in order: D gene, J gene, V gene, clone size, CDR3 length, CDR3 DNA, CDR3 protein. The D gene is left open where the match is weak. Size is stated for part of the rows, as once, few or many counts, or as a class when the clone is expanded.

D: TRBD1
J: TRBJ2-5
V: TRBV20-1
size: few
length: 15
DNA: TGCAGTGCTAGGGATAGACAGGGGATTAGAGAGACCCAGTACTTC
CDR3: CSARDRQGIRETQYF

D: NA
J: TRBJ2-2
V: TRBV7-9
size: NA
length: 15
DNA: TGTGCCAGCATCAAGGGGGGGGCGCCGACCGGGGAGCTGTTTTTT
CDR3: CASIKGGAPTGELFF

D: NA
J: TRBJ2-1
V: TRBV19
size: NA
length: 16
DNA: TGTGCCAGTAGTATCGCGACAGCTAGCTCCTACAATGAGCAGTTCTTC
CDR3: CASSIATASSYNEQFF

D: TRBD2
J: TRBJ2-3
V: TRBV24-1
size: NA
length: 15
DNA: TGTGCCACCAGTGACGCGGGGGATTACCTAGATACGCAGTATTTT
CDR3: CATSDAGDYLDTQYF

D: TRBD2
J: TRBJ2-7
V: TRBV2
size: NA
length: 15
DNA: TGTGCCAGCAGTGAATTGGGACTAGCGGTATACGAGCAGTACTTC
CDR3: CASSELGLAVYEQYF

D: NA
J: TRBJ2-1
V: TRBV20-1
size: few
length: 11
DNA: TGCAGTGCTAGTGAGTACAATGAGCAGTTCTTC
CDR3: CSASEYNEQFF

D: NA
J: TRBJ1-6
V: TRBV10-1
size: NA
length: 15
DNA: TGCGCCAGCAAATCGACGACAGAGCATAATTCACCCCTCCACTTT
CDR3: CASKSTTEHNSPLHF

D: NA
J: TRBJ1-5
V: TRBV27
size: NA
length: 14
DNA: TGTGCCAGCAGTTTTCGGACTAGCAATCAGCCCCAGCATTTT
CDR3: CASSFRTSNQPQHF

D: TRBD2
J: TRBJ2-7
V: TRBV12-3/TRBV12-4
size: NA
length: 15
DNA: TGTGCCAGCAGTCGGAATAGCGGGTCAACCTACGAGCAGTACTTC
CDR3: CASSRNSGSTYEQYF

D: TRBD2
J: TRBJ2-2
V: TRBV20-1
size: few
length: 18
DNA: TGCAGTGCCGGGACTAGCGGGAGGTGTGGGGTTTATCCCGGGGAGCTGTTTTTT
CDR3: CSAGTSGRCGVYPGELFF

D: TRBD1
J: TRBJ2-7
V: TRBV11-2
size: NA
length: 14
DNA: TGTGCCAGCAGCCCATGGACAGGGACAGAAGAGCAGTACTTC
CDR3: CASSPWTGTEEQYF

D: NA
J: TRBJ2-1
V: TRBV15
size: few
length: 16
DNA: TGTGCCACCAGCAGAGATCGGGGGACTCGGCATGGTGAGCAGTTCTTC
CDR3: CATSRDRGTRHGEQFF

D: NA
J: TRBJ2-7
V: TRBV20-1
size: many
length: 14
DNA: TGCAGTGCTACATCGGCAGGGGTGGCCTACGAGCAGTACTTC
CDR3: CSATSAGVAYEQYF

D: NA
J: TRBJ1-6
V: TRBV27
size: many
length: 17
DNA: TGTGCCAGCAGTTTATTAGGGTCGGGGAGGTCCAATTCACCCCTCCACTTT
CDR3: CASSLLGSGRSNSPLHF

D: NA
J: TRBJ2-1
V: TRBV6-4
size: NA
length: 16
DNA: TGTGCCAGCAGTGAAGGACCGGGATACCCCTACAATGAGCAGTTCTTC
CDR3: CASSEGPGYPYNEQFF

D: NA
J: TRBJ2-1
V: TRBV20-1
size: NA
length: 16
DNA: TGCAGTGCTCGGTCGTTAGTGGAGATCGGTCTAAATGAGCAGTTCTTC
CDR3: CSARSLVEIGLNEQFF

D: TRBD2
J: TRBJ2-1
V: TRBV12-3/TRBV12-4
size: NA
length: 15
DNA: TGTGCCAGCAGTTTATATCGGGACGGGGGGAATGAGCAGTTCTTC
CDR3: CASSLYRDGGNEQFF

D: NA
J: TRBJ2-1
V: TRBV12-5
size: NA
length: 16
DNA: TGTGCTAGTGGTTTGGTACCCGGACTACGTTACAATGAGCAGTTCTTC
CDR3: CASGLVPGLRYNEQFF

D: TRBD2
J: TRBJ2-7
V: TRBV6-2/TRBV6-3
size: NA
length: 16
DNA: TGTGCCAGCAGTGCCCCTAGCGGGAGTAAAAGGTACGAGCAGTACTTC
CDR3: CASSAPSGSKRYEQYF

D: NA
J: TRBJ1-5
V: TRBV15
size: NA
length: 15
DNA: TGTGCCACCAGCAGGGGGGGGGGCGGCAATCAGCCCCAGCATTTT
CDR3: CATSRGGGGNQPQHF

D: NA
J: TRBJ2-1
V: TRBV7-9
size: NA
length: 14
DNA: TGTGCCAGCAGCTTAGGGGTCATTTCGAATGAGCAGTTCTTC
CDR3: CASSLGVISNEQFF

D: TRBD2
J: TRBJ2-3
V: TRBV7-9
size: few
length: 16
DNA: TGTGCCAGCAGCCCACCCCCAGGGCGGGAGGCAGATACGCAGTATTTT
CDR3: CASSPPPGREADTQYF

D: TRBD2
J: TRBJ2-3
V: TRBV15
size: NA
length: 17
DNA: TGTGCCACCAGCAGTAGCCTTAGGCGGGAGAGCACAGATACGCGGTATTTT
CDR3: CATSSSLRRESTDTRYF

D: NA
J: TRBJ2-3
V: TRBV19
size: NA
length: 14
DNA: TGTGCCAGTAGGGTGGAGGGCAGGGCAGATACGCAGTATTTT
CDR3: CASRVEGRADTQYF

D: NA
J: TRBJ2-1
V: TRBV2
size: many
length: 11
DNA: TGTGCCAGCGGGAGGGGGAATGAGCAGTTCTTC
CDR3: CASGRGNEQFF

D: NA
J: TRBJ1-5
V: TRBV27
size: NA
length: 14
DNA: TGTGCCAGCAGTTTATCGCGGGGAAGTCAGCCCCAGCATTTT
CDR3: CASSLSRGSQPQHF

D: NA
J: TRBJ1-2
V: TRBV5-1
size: NA
length: 15
DNA: TGCGCCAGCAGCTTGGGCCTTGGGATCAGCTATGGCTACACCTTC
CDR3: CASSLGLGISYGYTF

D: NA
J: TRBJ2-5
V: TRBV20-1
size: many
length: 13
DNA: TGCAGTGCTAGACTAGGCCCTAGAGAGACCCAGTACTTC
CDR3: CSARLGPRETQYF

D: TRBD2
J: TRBJ2-3
V: TRBV28
size: many
length: 16
DNA: TGTGCCAGCAGTTTCCCCGCTAGCGGGGCTAAAGATACGCAGTATTTT
CDR3: CASSFPASGAKDTQYF

D: NA
J: TRBJ1-5
V: TRBV19
size: few
length: 15
DNA: TGTGCCAGTAGTATCGGGCAGTATAGCAATCAGCCCCAGCATTTT
CDR3: CASSIGQYSNQPQHF

D: TRBD2
J: TRBJ2-1
V: TRBV14
size: NA
length: 16
DNA: TGTGCCAGCAGCCAAGTAGCGGGAAGCGGCTTCGATGAGCAGTTCTTC
CDR3: CASSQVAGSGFDEQFF

D: NA
J: TRBJ1-2
V: TRBV5-8
size: many
length: 14
DNA: TGTGCCAGCAGCTTACGGGGGGCGATAGGTGGCTACACCTTC
CDR3: CASSLRGAIGGYTF

D: NA
J: TRBJ1-1
V: TRBV5-1
size: NA
length: 14
DNA: TGCGCCAGCAGCCAACAGGACAGCGGGACTGAAGCTTTCTTT
CDR3: CASSQQDSGTEAFF

D: NA
J: TRBJ1-5
V: TRBV6-2/TRBV6-3
size: many
length: 15
DNA: TGTGCCAGCAGCCTCGTAGGGGGTTCGTATCAGCCCCAGCATTTT
CDR3: CASSLVGGSYQPQHF

D: TRBD2
J: TRBJ2-7
V: TRBV7-9
size: NA
length: 15
DNA: TGTGCCAGCAGCTTATCACTAGCGCTCTCCTACGAGCAGTACTTC
CDR3: CASSLSLALSYEQYF

D: NA
J: TRBJ1-2
V: TRBV9
size: few
length: 13
DNA: TGTGCCAGCAGCGATGGGATTAACTATGGCTACACCTTC
CDR3: CASSDGINYGYTF

D: NA
J: TRBJ1-3
V: TRBV12-3/TRBV12-4
size: NA
length: 14
DNA: TGTGCCAGCAGTATCAGGGGTTCTGGAAACACCATATATTTT
CDR3: CASSIRGSGNTIYF

D: NA
J: TRBJ1-2
V: TRBV7-2
size: NA
length: 17
DNA: TGTGCCAGCAGCTTACTCGCCTACAGGGCCGCCCTCTATGGCTACACCTTC
CDR3: CASSLLAYRAALYGYTF

D: NA
J: TRBJ2-5
V: TRBV11-2
size: many
length: 12
DNA: TGTGCCAGCAGCTTTAAGCCGGAGACCCAGTACTTC
CDR3: CASSFKPETQYF

D: NA
J: TRBJ2-7
V: TRBV5-5
size: NA
length: 14
DNA: TGTGCCAGCAGCTTGGGAGGAGATGCAGACGAGCAGTACTTC
CDR3: CASSLGGDADEQYF

D: TRBD2
J: TRBJ2-2
V: TRBV28
size: NA
length: 15
DNA: TGTGCCAGTGAATTCTCGGGAGGGAGACACGGGGAGCTGTTTTTT
CDR3: CASEFSGGRHGELFF

D: TRBD2
J: TRBJ2-5
V: TRBV24-1
size: NA
length: 15
DNA: TGTGCCACCAGTGGGTCTAGCGGTCTTCAAGAGACCCAGTACTTC
CDR3: CATSGSSGLQETQYF

D: NA
J: TRBJ1-4
V: TRBV11-3
size: many
length: 16
DNA: TGTGCCAGCAGCTTAGAGGAGGGGGCAACTAATGAAAAACTGTTTTTT
CDR3: CASSLEEGATNEKLFF